This T cell receptor beta chain comes out of a study of CD8 T cells in Susac syndrome. Sequencing of TCR beta covered CD8+ and CD4+ T cells obtained from blood. After extraction with the RNeasy kit, about 0.45 to 1 ug of the RNA was reverse transcribed using random hexamers. TCRdb reprocessed the immunoSEQ multiplex PCR reads via MiXCR and lists one record per CDR3 protein. The sample comprises 85,000 to 95,000 distinct CDR3 sequences, about 93% of which are singletons, and about 0.3% rests with the top ten. This CDR3 has 14 residues. V lost 2 bases, J lost 1 base, and 8 bases lay in between. This chain connects TRBV12-3 or TRBV12-4 to TRBJ1-2; D is undetermined. The sequencing input was CD4+ T cells from PBMCs. The TCR sequence derives from a human donor with Susac syndrome. Here the CDR3 reads CASSLSTLNYGYTF. As DNA, the CDR3 is TGTGCCAGCAGTTTATCGACACTTAACTATGGCTACACCTTC.